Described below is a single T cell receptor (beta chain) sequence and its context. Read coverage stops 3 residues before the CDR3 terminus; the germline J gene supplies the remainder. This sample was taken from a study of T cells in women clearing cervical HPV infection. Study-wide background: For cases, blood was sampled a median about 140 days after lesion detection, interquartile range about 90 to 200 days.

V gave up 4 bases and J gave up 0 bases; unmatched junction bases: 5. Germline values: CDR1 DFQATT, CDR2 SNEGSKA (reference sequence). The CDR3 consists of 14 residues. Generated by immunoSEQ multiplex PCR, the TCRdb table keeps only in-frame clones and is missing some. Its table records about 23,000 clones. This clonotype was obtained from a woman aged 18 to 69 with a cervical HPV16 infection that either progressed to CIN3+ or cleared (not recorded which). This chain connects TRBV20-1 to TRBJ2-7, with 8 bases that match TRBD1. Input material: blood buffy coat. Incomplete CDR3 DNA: TGCAGTGCTATGAGGACAGGGAGCTCCTACGAG. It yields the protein CSAMRTGSSYE. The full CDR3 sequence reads CSAMRTGSSYEQYF.